This TCR beta chain was profiled in a study of immune evolution from preneoplasia to lung adenocarcinoma (dated by TCRdb to 2020 to 2023). About the full investigation: HLA loss of heterozygosity was observed in approximately 7%, 15% and 30% of AIS, MIA and ADC lesions, respectively, and was not observed in any AAH lesions. The study profiled immune contexture across lung adenocarcinoma precursors and invasive adenocarcinoma using immune gene expression, TCR sequencing and multiplex immunofluorescence. The study reported that around 100 samples were used for TCR sequencing. Resected precursor lesions (AAH, AIS, MIA) and invasive adenocarcinomas were compared with paired morphologically normal lung tissue. The immune data were integrated with whole exome sequencing and methylation data from the same cohort of nodules. The overall cohort comprised around 55 patients with pulmonary nodules who underwent surgical resection. The sample size depended on which specimens were available, not on a prior power calculation. TCR sequencing data came from approximately 46 patients. POLYSOLVER was used to infer class I HLA alleles from exome data, and LOHHLA was used to detect allele-specific HLA loss.

Resection was performed on patients in Japan or China between the mid-2010s and the late 2010s. Two lung cancer pathologists independently confirmed the histologic diagnosis of each case on H&E slides. Premalignant or tumor cells were enriched for nucleic acid extraction by macro-dissection performed after pathologic assessment. DNA was isolated from FFPE tissue using the AllPrep DNA/RNA FFPE Kit. Concerning this clone: Its antigen remains undetermined. No much larger clone is present one base from it, and per-base qualities are unavailable.

The CDR3 goes from the cysteine to the phenylalanine over 14 residues. Only CDR3 DNA remains: 42 bases, in frame from the first base. Cut back by 2 bases and 5 bases, the V and J ends lie 10 bases apart. CDR1 and CDR2 (LGHNA, YNFKEQ) derive from the germline V gene. TCR beta CDR3 regions were sequenced from DNA using the immunoSEQ hsTCRbeta Kit. The authors' pipeline ran thus. The ImmunoSEQ Analyzer was used to analyse the TCR sequencing data. T cell clonality was defined as 1 minus Pielou's evenness, calculated on productive rearrangements. T cell diversity was measured with the inverse Simpson index on productive templates. T cell density was defined as TCR beta template counts normalized to usable DNA, with usable DNA estimated by amplifying and sequencing housekeeping genes. TCR metrics were compared across histologic stages using two-sided Kruskal-Wallis tests. Not all clones reach the TCRdb copy of this immuneACCESS table, which keeps in-frame sequences only. Checked studies attribute under half of the gap to unresolved V genes and leave the rest unexplained. That table supplies the V and J calls and clone size; D and trimming were determined from the DNA. Within this sample are fewer than 9,000 clones, with roughly 80% of them counted one time only. In total, the top ten clones hold roughly 2.3% of the sample.

The study at large found these results: Top T cell clone frequencies were highest in normal lung and appeared to decrease progressively from AAH through AIS, MIA and invasive adenocarcinoma. Because every patient came from Japan and China, how well the results apply to Western populations was uncertain. Clonality was highest in normal lung, while later-stage lesions appeared to show lower clonality but higher T cell density and diversity. Findings were based on association rather than direct causation; larger cohorts with long-term follow-up and longitudinal biopsies were deemed needed. KRAS-mutant nodules showed the highest T cell clonality compared with EGFR-mutant or double wild-type lesions.

The V and J genes are TRBV4-2 and TRBJ2-1; the best D guess is TRBD2, with 5 bases matching. The sample was FFPE invasive lung adenocarcinoma tissue. In light of the paper, this sample's cell subset or site label describes: frankly invasive lung adenocarcinoma (ADC). The source of this sequence is a person aged 50-75 years with lung adenocarcinoma. The CDR3 protein is CASSQLGSNNEQFF. In nucleotides, the sequence is TGTGCCAGCAGCCAACTAGGGAGCAACAATGAGCAGTTCTTC.